The next 24 T cell receptor beta chains were all read from a single sample in a study of tumor-infiltrating lymphocytes in primary liver carcinoma. Scientists recovered RNA and DNA together from approximately 20-30 mg of unsorted bulk tissue. With a constant-region primer, TCR beta cDNA was made from 450 to 500 ng of total RNA. Sequencing libraries for TCR beta derived from three nested multiplex PCR rounds that used slightly modified ARM-PCR. PCR rounds one and two used TRBV1-TRBV30 forward primers with a C-beta reverse primer for around 9 cycles each. One entry per CDR3 protein results from TCRdb running MiXCR on the multiplex PCR reads. The sample has about 110,000 distinct CDR3 sequences; around two thirds are singletons. The sample taken for sequencing was liver tumor tissue from sampling region 1. Subset given: tumor region T1, superior pole. These receptors were collected from a woman aged 60-75 years with primary liver carcinoma and hepatitis B virus infection.

To note about this clonotype: A read error is possible here, since a much larger clone lies one base away. The rearrangement uses TRBV12-3 or TRBV12-4 and TRBJ2-7, with 7 bases that match TRBD1. The CDR3 covers 14 residues. V was pared by 4 bases and J by 3 bases, with 6 bases of the junction left unmatched. CDR3 DNA: TGTGCCAGCAGTTCCCCCTACAGGGGCTACGAGCAGTACTTC. This sequence encodes CASSSPYRGYEQYF.

This clonotype was found many times. This chain uses TRBV12-3 or TRBV12-4 with TRBJ1-2; D gene ambiguous. This CDR3 region has 14 residues. The V gene lost 1 base and the J gene lost 4 bases, with 10 bases spanning the gap. The CDR3 nucleotides are TGTGCCAGCAGTTTAGGGGGTGGGAGCTATGGCTACACCTTC. Protein product: CASSLGGGSYGYTF.

This chain links TRBV28 with TRBJ1-1; D not resolved. Per germline, CDR1 MDHEN and CDR2 SYDVKM. The CDR3 runs to 15 residues. V shed 2 bases and J shed 1 base, with 11 bases lying between them. CDR3 DNA: TGTGCCAGCAGTTTAGGGCAGAACGGGAACACTGAAGCTTTCTTT. It translates to CASSLGQNGNTEAFF.

The V call is TRBV5-1, the J call TRBJ2-1; 7 positions match TRBD1. Germline trimming cut 3 bases from V and 4 bases from J; bases unmatched to any gene: 7. The CDR3 runs 15 residues. Per the germline V gene, CDR1 is SGHRS and CDR2 is YFSETQ. The CDR3 spells CASSSGGRGYNEQFF. The CDR3 nucleotides are TGCGCCAGCAGCTCAGGGGGACGAGGATACAATGAGCAGTTCTTC.

To note about this clonotype: The junction differs from germline at one of its ends, possibly a read error. The V gene is TRBV12-3 or TRBV12-4, the J gene TRBJ2-1, with a possible D match to TRBD2 (6 bases). The CDR3 length is 14 residues. The CDR3: CASTLKRVYNEQFF. CDR3 DNA: TGTGCCAGCACTTTAAAGCGGGTCTACAATGAGCAGTTCTTC.

J is TRBJ1-1 and V is TRBV5-1; D unresolved. The germline gives CDR1 SGHRS, CDR2 YFSETQ. The germline V and J ends were trimmed by 0 bases and 3 bases, with 9 bases remaining between them. The length of the CDR3 is 14 residues. The CDR3 here is CASSLDGGHTEAFF. The CDR3 bases are TGCGCCAGCAGCTTGGATGGAGGACACACTGAAGCTTTCTTT. The whole variable domain, remainder taken from reference TRBV5-1 and TRBJ1-1, is KAGVTQTPRYLIKTRGQQVTLSCSPISGHRSVSWYQQTPGQGLQFLFEYFSETQRNKGNFPGRFSGRQFSNSRSEMNVSTLELGDSALYLCASSLDGGHTEAFFGQGTRLTVV.

The chain uses TRBV2 and TRBJ2-7; weak D call: TRBD2 (6 bases). Trimming cost V 8 bases and J 7 bases, with 18 bases left between them. Germline values: CDR1 SNHLY, CDR2 FYNNEI. This CDR3 is 13 amino acids long. In DNA, the CDR3 is TGTGCCAGCCGTCGGAATCCGGCGGGGGAGCAGTACTTC. This gives the protein CASRRNPAGEQYF.

To note about this clonotype: Germline is not matched at one junction end, which may reflect a read error. The rearrangement joins TRBV11-1 to TRBJ2-1; D might be TRBD2 (6 bases). This CDR3 comprises 16 residues. The germline V gene encodes CDR1 SGHAT and CDR2 FQDESV (reference sequence). CDR3 residues: CASNLVVGGNYIEQFF. The CDR3 DNA follows: TGTGCCAGCAACTTAGTCGTCGGCGGGAACTACATTGAGCAGTTCTTC.

This clonotype was recorded at least ten times. The gene calls are TRBV12-3 or TRBV12-4 and TRBJ2-1, with TRBD1 matching over 8 bases. Trimming at V came to 5 bases and at J to 10 bases, leaving 10 bases not matched to a gene. This CDR3 comprises 14 residues. DNA for the CDR3: TGTGCCAGCAGTGACAGGGGCCGTCACGGGGAGCAGTTCTTC. It yields the protein CASSDRGRHGEQFF.

As to this clonotype: With a much larger clone just one base away, this may be a read error. The rearrangement links TRBV6-2 or TRBV6-3 to TRBJ1-5; 7 bases map to TRBD1. Per germline, CDR1 MNHEY and CDR2 SVGEGT. The CDR3 length is 15 residues. CDR3 nucleotides: TGTGCCAGAAGTTCACGACAGGGATGGGATCAGCCCCAGCATTTT. This translates into CARSSRQGWDQPQHF.

This clonotype was recorded at least ten times. This rearrangement joins TRBV29-1 to TRBJ2-3; perhaps TRBD1 as D (5 bases). The CDR3 spans 14 residues. CDR1 is SQVTM and CDR2 is ANQGSEA in the germline V gene. The V gene lost 5 bases and the J gene lost 1 base, with 13 bases spanning the gap. The CDR3 DNA reads TGCAGCGTTTTGCGTCAGGGCCGCACAGATACGCAGTATTTT. Residues: CSVLRQGRTDTQYF.

This clonotype was detected only once. At one end, the junction sequence differs from germline, possibly due to a read error. The chain links TRBV12-3 or TRBV12-4 to TRBJ1-2; tentative D call: TRBD1 (5 bases). The CDR3 spans 15 residues. The CDR3 sequence is CDSSTQGRAVYGYTF. The CDR3 DNA reads as TGTGACAGCAGTACCCAGGGCAGGGCCGTCTATGGATACACCTTC.

This clonotype was picked up many times. This chain connects TRBV5-4 to TRBJ2-6; D remains unclear. CDR1 and CDR2 from the germline V gene are SGHNT and YYREEE (reference sequence). V lost 5 bases to trimming and J lost 0 bases, with 6 bases between them. CDR3 size: 14 residues. The CDR3 sequence is CASRVSSGANVLTF. CDR3 DNA: TGTGCCAGCAGGGTGTCCTCTGGGGCCAACGTCCTGACTTTC.

Worth noting for this clonotype: The junction shows a germline mismatch at one end, possibly a read error. The V gene is TRBV4-1, the J gene TRBJ1-5; unclear D gene. Germline V gives CDR1 MGHRA, CDR2 YSYEKL. This CDR3 spans 15 amino acids. CDR3: CANSQVGWNNQPQHF. In nucleotides, the CDR3 is TGCGCCAACAGCCAAGTGGGGTGGAACAATCAGCCCCAGCATTTT.

This clonotype was counted once. The rearrangement uses TRBV5-4 and TRBJ2-3; D may be TRBD1 or TRBD2 (5 bases each). Germline V lookup: CDR1 SGHNT, CDR2 YYREEE (reference sequence). The V and J ends lost 4 bases and 3 bases respectively, with 15 bases between them. The CDR3 contains 15 residues. The CDR3 sequence: CASSPNRDGTDTQYF. The CDR3 nucleotides are TGTGCCAGCAGCCCAAACCGGGACGGAACAGATACGCAGTATTTT.

Comment on this clonotype: The DNA is left out, because the CDR3 cannot be placed on it with certainty; the CDR3 is given as TCRdb lists it. The chain has TRBV12-3 or TRBV12-4 and TRBJ1-4; the table's D call, TRBD1, has no DNA check behind it. A total of 15 residues make up the CDR3, ends included. The CDR3 here is CASSSRTATNENCFF.

This clonotype was seen only a few times. Compared with germline, one end of the junction differs, possibly owing to a read error. The rearrangement uses TRBV14 and TRBJ1-5, with 12 bases matching TRBD1. Looked up from germline, CDR1 is SGHDN and CDR2 is FVKESK. The CDR3 has 19 residues. The CDR3 region has the DNA TGTGTCAGCAGCCAAATACCATTGGGGGACAGGGGGCCACATCAGCCCCAGCATTTT. This translates into CVSSQIPLGDRGPHQPQHF.

Comments on this clonotype: A much bigger clone sits one base away, suggesting this may be a read error. The chain carries TRBV5-1 and TRBJ2-1; 7 nucleotides agree with TRBD1. After removal of 0 bases from V and 13 bases from J, the junction contained 1 base not matched to a gene. Germline V gene data show CDR1 as SGHRS and CDR2 as YFSETQ. This CDR3 is built from 11 residues. CDR3: CASSLVGGQFF. In DNA, the CDR3 is TGCGCCAGCAGCTTGGTAGGGGGCCAGTTCTTC. The full variable domain, with the rest looked up from reference TRBV5-1 and TRBJ2-1, is KAGVTQTPRYLIKTRGQQVTLSCSPISGHRSVSWYQQTPGQGLQFLFEYFSETQRNKGNFPGRFSGRQFSNSRSEMNVSTLELGDSALYLCASSLVGGQFFGPGTRLTVL.

This clonotype was seen ten or more times. The rearrangement uses TRBV4-2 and TRBJ2-6; TRBD1 agrees at 7 bases. This CDR3 contains 17 residues. CDR1 and CDR2 from the germline V gene are LGHNA and YNFKEQ. With 4 bases clipped from V and 0 bases from J, the junction kept 6 bases outside the gene matches. CDR3 protein: CASSPGGPGSGANVLTF. The CDR3 DNA follows: TGTGCCAGCAGCCCAGGGGGACCCGGCTCTGGGGCCAACGTCCTGACTTTC.

For this clonotype: A much larger clonotype is one base distant, so this may be a read error. The CDR3: CANSTRPGQGNQPQHF. DNA of the CDR3: TGTGCCAACAGTACGAGGCCGGGACAGGGGAATCAGCCCCAGCATTTT. The chain employs TRBV12-3 or TRBV12-4 and TRBJ1-5; 10 bases are a match to TRBD1. The CDR3 totals 16 residues.

The CDR3: CASTQRSSGTRELFF. The CDR3, as DNA: TGTGCCAGCACGCAGAGGTCTAGCGGAACCAGGGAGCTGTTTTTT. V and J are TRBV11-2 and TRBJ2-2; 7 bases are shared with TRBD2. J gave up 9 bases and V 7 bases, and 14 bases lay outside the gene matches. The V gene's germline CDR1 is SGHAT and CDR2 FQNNGV. The length of the CDR3 is 15 residues.

In regard to this clonotype: Germline is not matched at one junction end, which may reflect a read error. The chain combines TRBV29-1 with TRBJ2-1; 11 bases agree with TRBD2. This CDR3 region has 14 residues. Per the germline V gene, CDR1 is SQVTM and CDR2 is ANQGSEA. CDR3 nucleotides: TGCAGCGTTGTGTTTAGCGGGAGGGCCAATGAGCATTTCTTC. Its translation: CSVVFSGRANEHFF.

This chain joins TRBV7-8 and TRBJ1-3; D ambiguous. CDR1 is SGHVS, CDR2 FQNEAQ, per germline. The CDR3 length is 15 residues. Trimming shortened V by 5 bases and J by 3 bases, and 14 bases separated the two germline ends. The CDR3 protein is CASSLYGSYGNTIYF. The DNA for the CDR3 is TGTGCCAGCAGCCTTTATGGATCCTATGGAAACACCATATATTTT.

The chain joins TRBV29-1 to TRBJ1-2; D is ambiguous. Trimming left V 4 bases short and J 4 bases short, with 16 bases between. The CDR3 extends over 14 amino acids. CDR1 and CDR2 (germline): SQVTM, ANQGSEA. CDR3 sequence reads: CSVGTYDVSYGYTF. CDR3 DNA sequence: TGCAGCGTTGGAACCTATGACGTCTCCTATGGCTACACCTTC.